The following is a T cell receptor (beta chain) sequence with its context. Generated by immunoSEQ multiplex PCR, the TCRdb table keeps only in-frame clones and is missing some. The sample lists some 170,000 clones, approximately 88% seen once, with roughly 3.9% in the top ten. Per the germline V gene, CDR1 is SGHNT and CDR2 is YENEEA. The V gene end was trimmed by 4 bases and the J gene end by 5 bases; junction bases not matched to a gene: 6. The CDR3 is made up of 14 amino acids. The sample comes from a study of blood T cell repertoires in COVID-19. V and J are TRBV11-3 and TRBJ2-5; TRBD1 matches 8 bases. The source is a woman aged 55 to 70 who had recovered from COVID-19. Sequenced input: peripheral blood. The CDR3 region is CASSSWTGSETQYF. The CDR3 DNA reads as TGTGCCAGCAGCTCCTGGACAGGGAGCGAGACCCAGTACTTC.